Following are 26 T cell receptor beta chains from one sample sequenced in a study of vaccination effects on CD4 cells after COVID-19. TCRdb's table, derived via immunoSEQ multiplex PCR, lists solely in-frame clones and lacks some. The data hold fewer than 75,000 clones, with around 84% observed a single time. Following culture for around 9 days, CD4+ T cells were isolated. Every participant took two doses of the BNT162b2 or mRNA-1273 vaccine. The antigens these receptors bind are not known. This specimen consisted of CD4+ T cells from PBMCs cultured without peptide, obtained after COVID-19 vaccination. The source of these receptors is a human donor who received a COVID-19 vaccine.

This clone has only one observation. This rearrangement joins TRBV9 to TRBJ2-5; tentative D call: TRBD1 (5 bases). The CDR3 length is 17 residues. V was cut by 3 bases and J by 4 bases, with 22 bases left in between. Germline V lookup: CDR1 SGDLS, CDR2 YYNGEE. The CDR3 bases are TGTGCCAGCAGCGAAAAGTGGGGCCGCCCAGGGCGAGAGACCCAGTACTTC. This encodes CASSEKWGRPGRETQYF.

The gene calls are TRBV30 and TRBJ1-1; no reliable D call. This CDR3 comprises 13 residues. Trimming removed 2 bases from V and 0 bases from J, with 7 bases in between. The V gene's germline CDR1 is GTSNPN and CDR2 SVGIG (reference sequence). CDR3 region: CAWSHVMNTEAFF. The DNA of the CDR3 is TGTGCCTGGAGTCACGTAATGAACACTGAAGCTTTCTTT. Looking up the rest from reference TRBV30 and TRBJ1-1 gives the full variable domain: SQTIHQWPATLVQPVGSPLSLECTVEGTSNPNLYWYRQAAGRGLQLLFYSVGIGQISSEVPQNLSASRPQDRQFILSSKKLLLSDSGFYLCAWSHVMNTEAFFGQGTRLTVV.

The chain employs TRBV10-3 and TRBJ1-2; unclear D gene. The CDR3 totals 12 residues. Trimming shortened V by 10 bases and J by 0 bases, and 9 bases separated the two germline ends. Germline assignment: CDR1 ENHRY and CDR2 SYGVKD. CDR3 residues: CASVTANYGYTF. The CDR3 DNA reads TGTGCCAGTGTAACAGCTAACTATGGCTACACCTTC.

The gene calls are TRBV5-8 and TRBJ1-1; 8 bases are shared with TRBD1. J gave up 1 base and V 2 bases, and 4 bases lay outside the gene matches. CDR3 length: 15 residues. Germline V gene lookup returns CDR1 SGHTS and CDR2 YDEGEE. This CDR3 is CASSFLGQGNTEAFF. CDR3 bases: TGTGCCAGCAGCTTCCTCGGACAGGGGAACACTGAAGCTTTCTTT.

In its sample, this clone was seen a few times. The CDR3 DNA reads as TGTGCCAGCGGACGACAAGGTGCCCCTAATTCACCCCTCCACTTT. Translating gives CASGRQGAPNSPLHF. This sequence joins TRBV25-1 and TRBJ1-6; D not certain. This CDR3 region has 15 residues. Per the germline V gene, CDR1 is MGHDK and CDR2 is SYGVNS. Deletions cut 8 bases from V and 6 bases from J, with 17 bases between.

The chain carries TRBV10-3 and TRBJ2-7; 13 bases fit TRBD2. V dropped 5 bases and J dropped 5; count of bases not matched to a gene: 9. CDR1 is ENHRY and CDR2 is SYGVKD in the germline V gene. There are 16 residues in the CDR3. The CDR3 bases are TGTGCCATCAGTCCACAGACTAGCGGGAGGTATGACGAGCAGTACTTC. Translated, it gives CAISPQTSGRYDEQYF.

CDR3 sequence (DNA): TGTGCCAGCAGTTACAATCCGGGGGCTGGTCAGCCCCAGCATTTT. Protein product: CASSYNPGAGQPQHF. This chain connects TRBV6-5 to TRBJ1-5; possibly TRBD1 for D (6 bases). The CDR3 spans 15 residues. Germline V gives CDR1 MNHEY, CDR2 SVGAGI. Between the trimmed V and J ends, which lost 2 bases and 6 bases, there was a span of 14 bases.

The gene calls are TRBV4-2 and TRBJ2-7; 9 bases agree with TRBD1. J gave up 1 base and V 1 base, and 5 bases lay outside the gene matches. The length of the CDR3 is 16 residues. Germline CDR1 and CDR2: LGHNA and YNFKEQ. The CDR3 reads CASSQGGQGQSYEQYF. Here the CDR3 DNA reads TGTGCCAGCAGCCAAGGGGGACAGGGTCAGTCCTACGAGCAGTACTTC.

The gene calls are TRBV27 and TRBJ1-1; possibly TRBD1 for D (5 bases). This CDR3 is built from 17 residues. Trimming removed 0 bases at V and 5 bases at J, with 19 bases between. Germline values: CDR1 MNHEY, CDR2 SMNVEV (reference sequence). The CDR3 is CASSLSYGAGVGTEAFF. The CDR3 DNA is TGTGCCAGCAGTTTATCATATGGGGCGGGTGTGGGGACTGAAGCTTTCTTT.

The rearrangement links TRBV10-3 to TRBJ1-1; the D gene is possibly TRBD1 (6 bases). Trimming pared 5 bases from V and 6 bases from J, leaving 10 bases between. CDR3 length: 12 amino acids. Per germline, CDR1 ENHRY and CDR2 SYGVKD. The CDR3 bases are TGTGCCATCAGTAACAGGGATGCTGAAGCTTTCTTT. Amino acids: CAISNRDAEAFF.

The chain carries TRBV2 and TRBJ1-2; no reliable D call. The CDR3 is 14 residues long. Deletions cut 6 bases from V and 8 bases from J, with 19 bases between. Per germline, CDR1 SNHLY and CDR2 FYNNEI. The CDR3 protein is CASRSYLGVGGYTF. Written as DNA, the CDR3 is TGTGCCAGCAGATCCTATCTTGGCGTCGGAGGCTACACCTTC.

V gene TRBV4-3 combines with J gene TRBJ1-2; no clear D. Trimming removed 0 bases from V and 6 bases from J, with 14 bases in between. The CDR3 has 15 amino acids. CDR1 LGHNA and CDR2 YSLEER come from the germline V gene. The chain's CDR3 is CASSQESRVVDGYTF. The CDR3 DNA sequence: TGCGCCAGCAGCCAAGAAAGTAGGGTGGTGGATGGCTACACCTTC.

In DNA form, the CDR3 reads TGTGCCAGCAGAGGACAGGGGGTCCACGAGCAGTACTTC. Translating it yields CASRGQGVHEQYF. The chain uses TRBV6-5 and TRBJ2-7; 10 nucleotides agree with TRBD1. CDR1 is MNHEY and CDR2 is SVGAGI in the germline V gene. V trimming: 6 bases; J trimming: 5 bases; junction bases outside the gene matches: 4. The CDR3 is 13 amino acids.

CDR3 region: CASSNRDRGYEQYF. The CDR3 DNA is TGTGCCAGCAGTAACCGGGACAGGGGCTACGAGCAGTACTTC. The rearrangement links TRBV6-5 to TRBJ2-7, with TRBD1 identical over 10 bases. Germline assignment: CDR1 MNHEY and CDR2 SVGAGI. This CDR3 has 14 amino acids. Germline trimming cut 5 bases from V and 3 bases from J; bases unmatched to any gene: 4.

This clone was seen more than once but under ten times. The chain employs TRBV9 and TRBJ1-1; no firm D call. This CDR3 spans 14 amino acids. The V gene's germline CDR1 is SGDLS and CDR2 YYNGEE. Trimming shortened V by 0 bases and J by 4 bases, and 10 bases separated the two germline ends. DNA of the CDR3: TGTGCCAGCAGCGTAGACCCCATAGGCACTGAAGCTTTCTTT. Its translation: CASSVDPIGTEAFF.

The rearrangement links TRBV6-2 or TRBV6-3 to TRBJ2-3, with D perhaps matching TRBD1 (5 bases). With 5 bases removed from V and 5 bases from J, the gap between germline ends came to 5 bases. The CDR3 runs to 11 residues. Germline V gene data show CDR1 as MNHEY and CDR2 as SVGEGT. The CDR3, as DNA: TGTGCCAGCAGTCAGGGAGATACGCAGTATTTT. Its protein product is CASSQGDTQYF.

The rearrangement joins TRBV5-1 to TRBJ2-5; D gene ambiguous. Per the germline V gene, CDR1 is SGHRS and CDR2 is YFSETQ. The CDR3 consists of 14 residues. V lost 0 bases, J lost 2 bases, and 8 bases lay in between. This CDR3 reads CASSLDQVQETQYF. As DNA, the CDR3 is TGCGCCAGCAGCTTGGATCAGGTTCAAGAGACCCAGTACTTC.

This sequence joins TRBV11-2 and TRBJ2-7; D gene ambiguous. Germline V gene sequence: CDR1 SGHAT, CDR2 FQNNGV. There are 12 residues in the CDR3. V shed 0 bases and J shed 3 bases, with 3 bases lying between them. For the CDR3, the DNA is TGTGCCAGCAGCTTAGACAGCTACGAGCAGTACTTC. Amino acids: CASSLDSYEQYF. The variable domain in full, with the rest retrieved from reference TRBV11-2 and TRBJ2-7, is EAGVAQSPRYKIIEKRQSVAFWCNPISGHATLYWYQQILGQGPKLLIQFQNNGVVDDSQLPKDRFSAERLKGVDSTLKIQPAKLEDSAVYLCASSLDSYEQYFGPGTRLTVT.

This chain joins TRBV5-1 and TRBJ1-6; no clear D. This CDR3 has 15 residues. V was clipped by 1 base and J by 7 bases, with 12 bases between them. Germline V lookup: CDR1 SGHRS, CDR2 YFSETQ. CDR3 nucleotide sequence: TGCGCCAGCAGCTTGCTACAGACTACAAATTCACCCCTCCACTTT. Translation: CASSLLQTTNSPLHF.

This CDR3 is CASSFNRSEVLRGTQYF. CDR3 in DNA: TGTGCCAGCAGCTTCAACCGTTCGGAGGTTCTTCGGGGTACGCAGTATTTT. V and J are TRBV5-4 and TRBJ2-3, with a tentative D call TRBD2 (5 bases). The CDR3 extends over 17 amino acids. Germline loops: CDR1 SGHNT, CDR2 YYREEE (reference sequence). V was clipped by 2 bases and J by 8 bases, with 24 bases between them.

The V and J genes are TRBV12-3 or TRBV12-4 and TRBJ2-7, with D hard to call. V gave up 6 bases and J gave up 2 bases, with 5 bases separating them. The CDR3 runs 11 residues. CDR3 amino acids: CASSLTYEQYF. CDR3 DNA sequence: TGTGCCAGCAGCCTAACCTACGAGCAGTACTTC.

This clone appeared a few times. This sequence joins TRBV28 and TRBJ1-4, with D possibly being TRBD1 (5 bases). With 6 bases removed from V and 4 bases from J, the gap between germline ends came to 12 bases. Germline CDR1 MDHEN, CDR2 SYDVKM. The CDR3 runs 14 residues. This CDR3 reads CASSLTEGNEKLFF. The CDR3 nucleotides are TGTGCCAGCAGCCTGACAGAGGGTAATGAAAAACTGTTTTTT.

V gene TRBV4-1 combines with J gene TRBJ1-2, with D possibly matching TRBD1 (6 bases). With 4 bases removed from V and 8 bases from J, the gap between germline ends came to 17 bases. The CDR3 runs 14 residues. Germline V gives CDR1 MGHRA, CDR2 YSYEKL. The CDR3 DNA reads TGCGCCAGCAGCCGCACTACAGGGTCTGACGGCTACACCTTC. This encodes CASSRTTGSDGYTF.

V is TRBV29-1 and J is TRBJ2-1, with TRBD2 identical over 11 bases. Trimming took 4 bases from V and 4 from J; bases not matched to a gene: 21. The CDR3 runs 20 residues. Germline V gene sequence: CDR1 SQVTM, CDR2 ANQGSEA. This CDR3 is CSVVGGRALSGRGPYNEQFF. The CDR3 DNA follows: TGCAGCGTTGTAGGAGGGAGGGCCCTTAGCGGGAGGGGGCCTTACAATGAGCAGTTCTTC.

This clone has a handful of counts. The chain employs TRBV5-4 and TRBJ1-6, with 9 bases that match TRBD1. This CDR3 is 15 amino acids long. V lost 4 bases to trimming and J lost 9 bases; unmatched junction nucleotides: 8. Germline CDR1 SGHNT, CDR2 YYREEE (reference sequence). CDR3: CASSPWGTGTSPLHF. In DNA, the CDR3 is TGTGCCAGCAGCCCCTGGGGGACAGGGACTTCACCCCTCCACTTT.

This clone was observed a few times. This chain uses TRBV7-2 with TRBJ1-3, with 7 bases identical to TRBD1. The CDR3 length is 14 residues. Looked up from germline, CDR1 is SGHTA and CDR2 is FQGNSA. J was trimmed by 6 bases and V by 5 bases; bases with no gene match: 7. This chain's CDR3 is CASSVTGVLNTIYF. The CDR3 DNA sequence: TGTGCCAGCAGCGTCACAGGGGTTCTAAACACCATATATTTT.